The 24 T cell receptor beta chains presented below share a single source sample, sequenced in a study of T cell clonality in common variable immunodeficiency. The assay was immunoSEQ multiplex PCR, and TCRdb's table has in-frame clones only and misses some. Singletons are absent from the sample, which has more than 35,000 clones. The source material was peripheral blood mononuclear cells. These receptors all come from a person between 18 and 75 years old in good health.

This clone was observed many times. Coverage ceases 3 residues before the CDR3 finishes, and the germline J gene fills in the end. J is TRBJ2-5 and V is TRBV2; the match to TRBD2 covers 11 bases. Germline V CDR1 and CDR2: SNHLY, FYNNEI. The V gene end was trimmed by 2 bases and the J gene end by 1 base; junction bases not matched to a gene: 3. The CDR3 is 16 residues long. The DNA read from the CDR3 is TGTGCCAGCAGTGAATCTAGCGGGGGGAGCCAAGAGACC. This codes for CASSESSGGSQET. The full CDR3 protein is CASSESSGGSQETQYF.

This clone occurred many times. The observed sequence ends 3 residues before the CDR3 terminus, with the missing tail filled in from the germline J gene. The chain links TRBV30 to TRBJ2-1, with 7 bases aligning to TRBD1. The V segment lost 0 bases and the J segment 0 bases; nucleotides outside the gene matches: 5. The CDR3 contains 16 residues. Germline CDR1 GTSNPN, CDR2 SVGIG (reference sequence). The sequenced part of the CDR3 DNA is TGTGCCTGGAGTGTACTAGGGGGCTACTCCTACAATGAG. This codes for CAWSVLGGYSYNE. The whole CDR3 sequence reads CAWSVLGGYSYNEQFF.

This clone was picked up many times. This CDR3 is CASSNLGGGLSNQPQHF. The DNA read from the CDR3 is TGTGCCAGTAGTAATCTCGGCGGGGGGCTAAGCAATCAGCCC. The chain couples TRBV19 to TRBJ1-5; D is possibly TRBD1 (6 bases). Sequencing ends 3 residues short of the CDR3 end; the germline J gene provides the rest. Germline V gene sequence: CDR1 LNHDA, CDR2 SQIVND (reference sequence). Trimming left V 4 bases short and J 1 base short, with 17 bases between. The CDR3 totals 17 residues.

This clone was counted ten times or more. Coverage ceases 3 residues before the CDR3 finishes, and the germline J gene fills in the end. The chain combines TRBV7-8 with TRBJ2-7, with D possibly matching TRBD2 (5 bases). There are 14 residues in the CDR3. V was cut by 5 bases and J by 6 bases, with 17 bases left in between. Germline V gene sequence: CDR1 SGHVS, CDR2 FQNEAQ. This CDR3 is CASSPERLFGEQYF. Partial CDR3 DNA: TGTGCCAGCAGCCCCGAGCGGCTTTTCGGCGAG.

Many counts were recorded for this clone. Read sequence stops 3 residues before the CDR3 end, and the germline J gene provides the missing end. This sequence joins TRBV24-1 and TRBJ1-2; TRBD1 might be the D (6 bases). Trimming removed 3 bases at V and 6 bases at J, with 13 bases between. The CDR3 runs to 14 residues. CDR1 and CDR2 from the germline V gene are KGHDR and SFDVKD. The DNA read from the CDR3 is TGTGCCACCAGTGATCATGACAGGTCGAATGGC. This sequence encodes CATSDHDRSNG. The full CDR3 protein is CATSDHDRSNGYTF.

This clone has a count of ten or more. The CDR3 sequence: CATSMRLAGNTGELFF. Partial CDR3 DNA: TGTGCCACCAGCATGCGACTAGCGGGGAACACCGGGGAG. The chain employs TRBV15 and TRBJ2-2; TRBD2 matches at 10 bases. The missing CDR3 end, 3 residues past where the read stops, is filled in from the germline J gene. From germline, CDR1 is LNHNV and CDR2 YYDKDF (reference sequence). This CDR3 is built from 16 residues. V was clipped by 4 bases and J by 1 base; unmatched bases: 3.

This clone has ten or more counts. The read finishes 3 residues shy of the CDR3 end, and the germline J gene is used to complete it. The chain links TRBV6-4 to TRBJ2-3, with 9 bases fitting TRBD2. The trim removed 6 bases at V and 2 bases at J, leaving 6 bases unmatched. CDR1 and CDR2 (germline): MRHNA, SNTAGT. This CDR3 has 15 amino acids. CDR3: CASSLTSGSTDTQYF. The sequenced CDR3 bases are TGTGCCAGCAGCCTGACTAGCGGATCCACAGATACG.

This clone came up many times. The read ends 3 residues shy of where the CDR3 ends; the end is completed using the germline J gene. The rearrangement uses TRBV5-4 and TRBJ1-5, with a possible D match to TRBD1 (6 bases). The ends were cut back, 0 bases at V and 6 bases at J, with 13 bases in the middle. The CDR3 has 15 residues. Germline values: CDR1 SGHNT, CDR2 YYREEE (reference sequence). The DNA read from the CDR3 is TGTGCCAGCAGCTTGGACCCAGGGGACGGTCAGCCC. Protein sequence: CASSLDPGDGQP. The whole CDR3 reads CASSLDPGDGQPQHF.

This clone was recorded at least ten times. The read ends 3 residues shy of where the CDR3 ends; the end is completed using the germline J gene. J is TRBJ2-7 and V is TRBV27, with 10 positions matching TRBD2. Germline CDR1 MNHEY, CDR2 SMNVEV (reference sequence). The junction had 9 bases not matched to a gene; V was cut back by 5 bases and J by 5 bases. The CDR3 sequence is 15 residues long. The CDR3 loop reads CASSVTSGISNEQYF. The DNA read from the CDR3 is TGTGCCAGCAGTGTCACTAGCGGGATCTCAAACGAG.

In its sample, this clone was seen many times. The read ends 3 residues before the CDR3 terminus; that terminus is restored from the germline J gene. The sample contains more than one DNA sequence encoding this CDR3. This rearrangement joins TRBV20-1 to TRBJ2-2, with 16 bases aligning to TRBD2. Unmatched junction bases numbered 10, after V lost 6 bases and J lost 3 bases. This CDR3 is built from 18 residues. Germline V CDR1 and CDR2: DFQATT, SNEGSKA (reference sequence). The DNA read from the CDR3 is TGCAGTGCGGACCCGGGACTAGCGGGAGGGCGGGACACCGGGGAG. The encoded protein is CSADPGLAGGRDTGE. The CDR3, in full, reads CSADPGLAGGRDTGELFF.

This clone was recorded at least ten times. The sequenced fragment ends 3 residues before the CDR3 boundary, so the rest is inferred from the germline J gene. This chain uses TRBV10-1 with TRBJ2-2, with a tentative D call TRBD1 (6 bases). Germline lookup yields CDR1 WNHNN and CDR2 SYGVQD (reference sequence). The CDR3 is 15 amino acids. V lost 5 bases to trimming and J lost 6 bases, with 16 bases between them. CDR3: CASSQGQGNSGELFF. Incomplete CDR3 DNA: TGCGCCAGCAGTCAGGGGCAGGGTAACTCCGGGGAG.

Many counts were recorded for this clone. The part of the CDR3 DNA that was read is TGTGCCAGCCGCGAGCGGGGGGGTGGCACCGGGGAG. It encodes CASRERGGGTGE. The entire CDR3 is CASRERGGGTGELFF. The rearrangement links TRBV7-2 to TRBJ2-2, with TRBD2 matching 10 bases. From the germline J gene comes the end of the CDR3, since the read stops 3 residues before it. The CDR3 length is 15 residues. V lost 8 bases, J lost 4 bases, and 7 bases stayed unmatched. Germline V gene lookup returns CDR1 SGHTA and CDR2 FQGNSA.

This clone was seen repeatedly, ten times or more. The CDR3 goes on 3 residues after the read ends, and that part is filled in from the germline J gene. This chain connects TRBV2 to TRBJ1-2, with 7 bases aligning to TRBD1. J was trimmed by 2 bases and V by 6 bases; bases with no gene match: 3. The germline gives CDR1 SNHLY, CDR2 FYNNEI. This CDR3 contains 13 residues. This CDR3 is CASRDRANYGYTF. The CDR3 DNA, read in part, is TGTGCCAGCAGAGACAGGGCCAACTATGGC.

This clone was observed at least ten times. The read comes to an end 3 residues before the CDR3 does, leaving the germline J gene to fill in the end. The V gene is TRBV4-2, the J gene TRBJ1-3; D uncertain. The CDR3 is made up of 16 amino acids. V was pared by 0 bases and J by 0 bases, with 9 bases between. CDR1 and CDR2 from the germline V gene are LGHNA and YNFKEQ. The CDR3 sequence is CASSQDRGSSGNTIYF. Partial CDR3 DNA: TGTGCCAGCAGCCAAGATCGAGGCAGCTCTGGAAACACC.

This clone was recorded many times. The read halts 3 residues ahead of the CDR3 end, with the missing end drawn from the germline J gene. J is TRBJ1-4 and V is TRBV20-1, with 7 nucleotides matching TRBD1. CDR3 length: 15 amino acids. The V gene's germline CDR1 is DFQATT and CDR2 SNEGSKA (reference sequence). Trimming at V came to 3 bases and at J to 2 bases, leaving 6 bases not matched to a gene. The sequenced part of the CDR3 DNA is TGCAGTGCTAGCCCCTCACAGGGGACTAATGAAAAA. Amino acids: CSASPSQGTNEK. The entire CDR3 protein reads CSASPSQGTNEKLFF.

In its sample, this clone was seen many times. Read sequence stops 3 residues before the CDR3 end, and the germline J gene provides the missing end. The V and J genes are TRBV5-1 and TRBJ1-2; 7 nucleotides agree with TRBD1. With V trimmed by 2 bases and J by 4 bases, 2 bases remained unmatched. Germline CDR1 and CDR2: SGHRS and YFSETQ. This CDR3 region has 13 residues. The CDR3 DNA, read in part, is TGCGCCAGCAGCTTAGGGACAGCCTATGGC. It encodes CASSLGTAYG. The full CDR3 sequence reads CASSLGTAYGYTF.

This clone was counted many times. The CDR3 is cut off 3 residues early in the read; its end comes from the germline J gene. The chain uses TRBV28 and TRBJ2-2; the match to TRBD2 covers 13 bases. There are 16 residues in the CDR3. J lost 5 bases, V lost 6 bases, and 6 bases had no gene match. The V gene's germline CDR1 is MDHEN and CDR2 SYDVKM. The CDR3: CASSRGGLAGTGELFF. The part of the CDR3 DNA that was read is TGTGCCAGCAGCCGAGGGGGACTAGCGGGGACCGGGGAG.

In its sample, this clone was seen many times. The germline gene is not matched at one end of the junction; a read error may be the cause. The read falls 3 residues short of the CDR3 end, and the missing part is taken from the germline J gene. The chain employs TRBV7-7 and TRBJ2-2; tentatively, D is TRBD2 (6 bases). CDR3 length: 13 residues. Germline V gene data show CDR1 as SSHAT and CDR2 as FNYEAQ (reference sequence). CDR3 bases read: TGTGCTAGCAGCCAGGAGGGGACCGGGGAG. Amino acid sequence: CASSQEGTGE. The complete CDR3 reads CASSQEGTGELFF.

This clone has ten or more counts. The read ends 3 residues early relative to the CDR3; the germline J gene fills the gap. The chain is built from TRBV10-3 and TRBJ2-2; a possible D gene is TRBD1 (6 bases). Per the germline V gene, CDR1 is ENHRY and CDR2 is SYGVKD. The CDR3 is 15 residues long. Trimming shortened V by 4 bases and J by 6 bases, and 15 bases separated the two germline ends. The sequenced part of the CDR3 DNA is TGTGCCATCAGTGGGTCACAAGAGGGGGCCGGGGAG. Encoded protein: CAISGSQEGAGE. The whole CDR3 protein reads CAISGSQEGAGELFF.

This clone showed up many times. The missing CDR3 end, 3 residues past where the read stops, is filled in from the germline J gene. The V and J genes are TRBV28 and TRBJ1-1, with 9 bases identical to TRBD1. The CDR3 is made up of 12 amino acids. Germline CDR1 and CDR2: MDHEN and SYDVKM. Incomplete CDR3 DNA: TGTGCCAGCATGATGACAGGGGGGAGA. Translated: CASMMTGGR. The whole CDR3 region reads CASMMTGGRAFF. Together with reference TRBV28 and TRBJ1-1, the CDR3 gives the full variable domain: DVKVTQSSRYLVKRTGEKVFLECVQDMDHENMFWYRQDPGLGLRLIYFSYDVKMKEKGDIPEGYSVSREKKERFSLILESASTNQTSMYLCASMMTGGRAFFGQGTRLTVV.

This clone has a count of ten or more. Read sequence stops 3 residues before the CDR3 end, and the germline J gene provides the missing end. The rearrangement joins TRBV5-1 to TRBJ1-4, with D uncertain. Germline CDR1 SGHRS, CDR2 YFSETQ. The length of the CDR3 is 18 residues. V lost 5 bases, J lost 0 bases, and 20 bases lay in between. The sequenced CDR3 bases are TGCGCCAGCAGTAACGGACTAGCGGGAGGCCCAACTAATGAAAAA. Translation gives CASSNGLAGGPTNEK. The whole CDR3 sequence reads CASSNGLAGGPTNEKLFF.

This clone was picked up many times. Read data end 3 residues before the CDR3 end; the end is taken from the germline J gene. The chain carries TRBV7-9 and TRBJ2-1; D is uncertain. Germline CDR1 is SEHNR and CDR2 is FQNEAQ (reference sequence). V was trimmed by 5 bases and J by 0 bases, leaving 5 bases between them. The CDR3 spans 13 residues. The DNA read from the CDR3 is TGTGCCAGCAGCCCCGGCTCCTACAATGAG. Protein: CASSPGSYNE. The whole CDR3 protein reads CASSPGSYNEQFF.

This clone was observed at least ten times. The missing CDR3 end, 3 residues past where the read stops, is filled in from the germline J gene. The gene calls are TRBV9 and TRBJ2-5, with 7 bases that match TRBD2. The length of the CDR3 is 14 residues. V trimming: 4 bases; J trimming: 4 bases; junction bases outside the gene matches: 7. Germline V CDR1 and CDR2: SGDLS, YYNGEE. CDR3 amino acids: CASSPKLAGETQYF. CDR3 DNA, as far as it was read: TGTGCCAGCAGCCCAAAATTAGCGGGAGAGACC.

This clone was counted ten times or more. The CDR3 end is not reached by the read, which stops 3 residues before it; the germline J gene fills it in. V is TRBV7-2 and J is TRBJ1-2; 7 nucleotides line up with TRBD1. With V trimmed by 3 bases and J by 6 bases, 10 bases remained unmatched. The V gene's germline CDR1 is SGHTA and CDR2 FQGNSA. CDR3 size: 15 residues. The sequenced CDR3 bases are TGTGCCAGCAGCTTGGGAAGACAGGGAAAGGATGGC. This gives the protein CASSLGRQGKDG. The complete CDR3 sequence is CASSLGRQGKDGYTF.